This passage covers 5 T cell receptor beta chains from one sample sequenced in a study of T cells in Graves' hyperthyroidism and ophthalmopathy (dated by TCRdb to the late 2010s). Library construction relied on multiplex PCR. Sequencing was carried out with an Illumina HiSeq 2000. Amplification of TCR beta CDR3 regions was carried out from RNA transcripts. The first round of RT-PCR for the TCR CDR3 was performed with the HTBI primer set and the Qiagen OneStep RT-PCR kit. The raw public reads went through TCRdb reprocessing: fastp at Q25, MiXCR clone calling, in-frame beta chains kept. Every entry covers one CDR3 protein and lists the most common genes and DNA from its rows. In this sample the table shows some 580,000 distinct CDR3 sequences, approximately 15% of which occur a single time. The ten largest clones capture less than 3.5% of the sample. Sequences were obtained from blood. These receptors were collected from a woman aged 40 to 49 with Graves' ophthalmopathy.

This clonotype has a count of ten or more. The CDR3 loop reads CASGPGQKQFF. CDR3 bases: TGTGCCAGCGGCCCGGGACAGAAGCAGTTCTTC. V is TRBV28 and J is TRBJ2-1, with 7 bases matching TRBD1. CDR3 length: 11 residues. V lost 8 bases, J lost 11 bases, and 6 bases stayed unmatched. Looked up from germline, CDR1 is MDHEN and CDR2 is SYDVKM. The full variable domain, with the rest looked up from reference TRBV28 and TRBJ2-1, is DVKVTQSSRYLVKRTGEKVFLECVQDMDHENMFWYRQDPGLGLRLIYFSYDVKMKEKGDIPEGYSVSREKKERFSLILESASTNQTSMYLCASGPGQKQFFGPGTRLTVL.

At least ten counts were recorded for this clonotype. V usage is TRBV2 and J usage is TRBJ2-1, with D maybe TRBD2 (5 bases). V was trimmed by 10 bases and J by 4 bases, leaving 11 bases between them. Germline CDR1 is SNHLY and CDR2 is FYNNEI. CDR3 length: 12 amino acids. The CDR3 is CATRRQYNEQFF. The CDR3 DNA reads TGTGCCACCAGGAGGCAGTACAATGAGCAGTTCTTC.

This clonotype was detected a few times. The gene calls are TRBV6-1 and TRBJ1-6; D call uncertain. The CDR3 sequence is 15 residues long. CDR1 MNHNS and CDR2 SASEGT come from the germline V gene. The V and J ends lost 2 bases and 3 bases respectively, with 8 bases between them. CDR3 sequence reads: CASSENTFYNSPLHF. The CDR3 nucleotides read TGTGCCAGCAGTGAAAATACGTTCTATAATTCACCCCTCCACTTT.

This clonotype has just a few counts. This chain's CDR3 is CASSENRQTGELFF. In nucleotides, the CDR3 is TGCGCCAGCAGTGAGAACCGGCAGACCGGGGAGCTGTTTTTT. The gene calls are TRBV10-1 and TRBJ2-2; D uncertain. The ends were cut back, 2 bases at V and 5 bases at J, with 9 bases in the middle. This CDR3 spans 14 amino acids. CDR1 is WNHNN and CDR2 is SYGVQD in the germline V gene (reference sequence).

This clonotype has more than one count but fewer than ten. The chain carries TRBV19 and TRBJ2-1, with TRBD2 identical over 10 bases. CDR3 size: 15 residues. V lost 3 bases and J lost 6; bases outside the gene matches: 5. Germline assignment: CDR1 LNHDA and CDR2 SQIVND (reference sequence). CDR3 nucleotide sequence: TGTGCCAGTAGTATTCTAGCGGGAGACGGCAATGAGCAGTTCTTC. It codes for CASSILAGDGNEQFF.